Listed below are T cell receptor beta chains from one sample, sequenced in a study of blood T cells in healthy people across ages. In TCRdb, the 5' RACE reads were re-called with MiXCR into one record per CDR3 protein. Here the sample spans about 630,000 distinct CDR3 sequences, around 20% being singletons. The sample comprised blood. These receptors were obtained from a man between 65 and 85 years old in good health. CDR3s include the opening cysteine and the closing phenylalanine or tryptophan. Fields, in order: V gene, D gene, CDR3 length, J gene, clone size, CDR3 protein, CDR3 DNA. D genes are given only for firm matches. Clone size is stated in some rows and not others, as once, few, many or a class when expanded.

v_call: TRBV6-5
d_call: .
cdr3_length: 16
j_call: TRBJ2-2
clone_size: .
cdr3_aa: CASSYSFQANTGELFF
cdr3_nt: TGTGCCAGCAGTTACTCGTTCCAGGCGAACACCGGGGAGCTGTTTTTT

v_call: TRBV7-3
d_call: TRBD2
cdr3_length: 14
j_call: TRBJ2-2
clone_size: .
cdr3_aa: CASKELAGSGELFF
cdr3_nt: TGTGCCAGCAAAGAACTAGCGGGTTCCGGGGAGCTGTTTTTT

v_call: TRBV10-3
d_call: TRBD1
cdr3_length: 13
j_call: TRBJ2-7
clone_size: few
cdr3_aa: CAIREGQGSEQYF
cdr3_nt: TGTGCCATCAGAGAGGGACAGGGATCCGAGCAGTACTTC

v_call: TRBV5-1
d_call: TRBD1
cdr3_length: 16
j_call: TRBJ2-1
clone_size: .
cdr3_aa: CASSPWDREGYNEQFF
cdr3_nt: TGCGCCAGCAGCCCATGGGACAGGGAGGGGTACAATGAGCAGTTCTTC

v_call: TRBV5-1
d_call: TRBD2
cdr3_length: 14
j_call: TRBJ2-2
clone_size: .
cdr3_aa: CASRWTSGTGELFF
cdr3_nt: TGCGCCAGCAGGTGGACTAGTGGAACCGGGGAGCTGTTTTTT

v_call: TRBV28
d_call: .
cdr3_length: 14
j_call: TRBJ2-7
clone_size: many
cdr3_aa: CASSAPGTTYEQYF
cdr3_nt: TGTGCCAGCAGTGCGCCCGGGACAACCTACGAGCAGTACTTC

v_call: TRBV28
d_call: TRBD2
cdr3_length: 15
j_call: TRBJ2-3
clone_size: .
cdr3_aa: CASSGTSRFTDTQYF
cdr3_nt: TGTGCCAGCAGCGGGACTAGCAGGTTCACAGATACGCAGTATTTT

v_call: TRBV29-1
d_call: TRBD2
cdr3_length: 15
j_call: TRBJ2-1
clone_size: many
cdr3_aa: CSVGQLAGVSGEQFF
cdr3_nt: TGCAGCGTTGGGCAGCTAGCGGGAGTTTCGGGTGAGCAGTTCTTC

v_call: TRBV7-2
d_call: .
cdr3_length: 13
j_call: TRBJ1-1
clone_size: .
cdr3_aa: CASNAGSNTEAFF
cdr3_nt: TGTGCCAGCAACGCAGGCTCGAACACTGAAGCTTTCTTT

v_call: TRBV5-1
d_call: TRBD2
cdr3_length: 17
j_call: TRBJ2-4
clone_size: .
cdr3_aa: CASSLQPAGVAKNIQYF
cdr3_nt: TGCGCCAGCAGCTTACAACCCGCGGGAGTGGCCAAAAACATTCAGTACTTC

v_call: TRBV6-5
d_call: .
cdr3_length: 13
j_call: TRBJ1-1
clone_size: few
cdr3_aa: CATQGRGATEAFF
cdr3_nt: TGTGCCACCCAAGGGAGGGGGGCTACTGAAGCTTTCTTT

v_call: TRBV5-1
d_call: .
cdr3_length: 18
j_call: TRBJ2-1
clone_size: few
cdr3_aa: CASSLALGNIIHYNEQFF
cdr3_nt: TGCGCCAGCAGCTTGGCCCTGGGGAACATCATACATTACAATGAGCAGTTCTTC

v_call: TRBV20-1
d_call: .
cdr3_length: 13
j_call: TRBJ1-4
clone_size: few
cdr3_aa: CSARTGSNEKLFF
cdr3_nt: TGCAGTGCCAGAACGGGATCTAATGAAAAACTGTTTTTT

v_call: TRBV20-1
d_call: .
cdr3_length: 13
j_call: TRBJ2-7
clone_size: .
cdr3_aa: CSAWDLTSYEQYF
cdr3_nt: TGCAGTGCTTGGGACTTGACCTCCTACGAGCAGTACTTC

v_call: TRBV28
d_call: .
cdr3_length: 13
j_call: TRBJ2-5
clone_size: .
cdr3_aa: CAGRPRGVETQYF
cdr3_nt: TGTGCCGGCAGGCCCAGGGGAGTTGAGACCCAGTACTTC

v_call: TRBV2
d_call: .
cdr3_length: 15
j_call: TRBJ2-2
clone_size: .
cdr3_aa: CASIQGSLVAGELFF
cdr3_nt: TGTGCCAGCATACAGGGTAGTTTGGTCGCCGGGGAGCTGTTTTTT

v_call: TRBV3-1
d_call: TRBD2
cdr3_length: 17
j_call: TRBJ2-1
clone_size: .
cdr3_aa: CASSHTPSGSPYNEQFF
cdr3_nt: TGTGCCAGCAGCCACACGCCTAGCGGGAGCCCCTACAATGAGCAGTTCTTC

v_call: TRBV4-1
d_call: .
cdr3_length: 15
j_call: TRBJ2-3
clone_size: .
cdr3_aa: CASSQGGSAADTQYF
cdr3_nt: TGCGCCAGCAGCCAAGGAGGGAGTGCGGCAGATACGCAGTATTTT

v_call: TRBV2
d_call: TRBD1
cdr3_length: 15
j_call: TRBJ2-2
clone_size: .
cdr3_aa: CASSIGQGSTGELFF
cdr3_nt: TGTGCCAGCAGTATAGGACAGGGGAGTACCGGGGAGCTGTTTTTT

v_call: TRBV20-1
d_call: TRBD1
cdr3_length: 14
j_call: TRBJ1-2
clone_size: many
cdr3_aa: CSVPTTGGVYGYTF
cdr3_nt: TGCAGTGTTCCTACGACAGGGGGTGTCTATGGCTACACCTTC

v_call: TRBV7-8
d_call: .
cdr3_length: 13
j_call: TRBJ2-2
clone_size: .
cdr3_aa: CASSLSKRGELFF
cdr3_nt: TGTGCCAGCAGCTTAAGCAAGAGGGGGGAGCTGTTTTTT